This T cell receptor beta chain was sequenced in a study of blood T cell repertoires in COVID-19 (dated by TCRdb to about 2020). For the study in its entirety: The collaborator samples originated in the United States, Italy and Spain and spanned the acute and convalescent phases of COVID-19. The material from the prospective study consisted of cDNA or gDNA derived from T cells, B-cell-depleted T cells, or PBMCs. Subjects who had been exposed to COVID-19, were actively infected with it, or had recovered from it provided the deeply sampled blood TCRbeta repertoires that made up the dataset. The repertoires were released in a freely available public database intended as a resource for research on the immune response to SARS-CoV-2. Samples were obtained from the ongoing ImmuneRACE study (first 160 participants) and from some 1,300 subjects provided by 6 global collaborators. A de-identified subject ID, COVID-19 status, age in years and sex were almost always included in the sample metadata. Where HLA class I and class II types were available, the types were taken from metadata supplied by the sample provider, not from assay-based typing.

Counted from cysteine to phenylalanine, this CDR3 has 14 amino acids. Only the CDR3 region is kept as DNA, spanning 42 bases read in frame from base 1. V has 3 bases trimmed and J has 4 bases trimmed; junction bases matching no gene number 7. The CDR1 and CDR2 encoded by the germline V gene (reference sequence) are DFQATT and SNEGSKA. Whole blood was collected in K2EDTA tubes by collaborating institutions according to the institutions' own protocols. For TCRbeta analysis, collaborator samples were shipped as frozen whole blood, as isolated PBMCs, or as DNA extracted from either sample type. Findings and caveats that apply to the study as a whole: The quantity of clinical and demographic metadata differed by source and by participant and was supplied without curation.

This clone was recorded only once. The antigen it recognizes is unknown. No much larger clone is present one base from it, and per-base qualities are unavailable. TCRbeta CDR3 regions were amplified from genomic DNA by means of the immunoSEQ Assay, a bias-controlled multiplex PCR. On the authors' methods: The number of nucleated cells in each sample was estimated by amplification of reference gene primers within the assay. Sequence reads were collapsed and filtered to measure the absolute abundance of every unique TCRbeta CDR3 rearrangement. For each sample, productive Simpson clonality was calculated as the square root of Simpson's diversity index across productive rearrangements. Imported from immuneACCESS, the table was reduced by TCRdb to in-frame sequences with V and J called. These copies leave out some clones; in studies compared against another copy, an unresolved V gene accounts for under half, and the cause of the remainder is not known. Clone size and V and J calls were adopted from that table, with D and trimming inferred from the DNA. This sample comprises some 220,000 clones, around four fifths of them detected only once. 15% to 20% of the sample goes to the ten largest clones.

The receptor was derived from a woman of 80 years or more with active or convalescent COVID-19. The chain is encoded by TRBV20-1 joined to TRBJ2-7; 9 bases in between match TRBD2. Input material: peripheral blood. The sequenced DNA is TGCAGTGCTAGTCTCGCGGGAGGGCCGTACGAGCAGTACTTC. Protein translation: CSASLAGGPYEQYF.